This T cell receptor beta chain comes out of a study of blood T cell repertoires in COVID-19 (TCRdb year 2020). Some background on the complete study: Samples from collaborators originated in the United States, Italy and Spain and spanned both the acute and convalescent phases of COVID-19. The material from the prospective study consisted of cDNA or gDNA derived from T cells, B-cell-depleted T cells, or PBMCs. The dataset comprised deeply sampled blood TCRbeta repertoires from subjects exposed to, actively infected with, or recovered from COVID-19. The repertoires were released in a freely available public database meant as a resource for research on the immune response to SARS-CoV-2. Samples were obtained from the ongoing ImmuneRACE study (first 160 participants) and from 950 to 1,500 subjects provided by 6 global collaborators. Sample metadata almost always included a de-identified subject ID, COVID-19 status, age in years and sex. Where HLA class I and class II types were available, the types were taken from metadata supplied by the sample provider, not from assay-based typing.

CDR1 and CDR2 are read off the germline V gene (reference sequence) as LNHDA and SQIVND. V is cut by 7 bases and J by 6 bases, and the space between the germline ends is 15 bases. Taken from cysteine to phenylalanine, the CDR3 has 13 residues. The kept DNA is CDR3 alone, 39 bases in frame from the first base. Participants in the prospective study were enrolled through a virtual design, were aged about 18 to 100 years, and lived in 20 to 30 United States geographic areas. To assign participants to cohorts, the prospective study relied on clinical history that participants themselves reported in a screening survey and a study questionnaire. ImmuneRACE Cohort 3 recovered participants were defined by two consecutive negative NP/OP PCR tests, healthcare professional clearance, or symptom resolution. Mobile phlebotomists in the prospective study collected whole blood, serum and a nasopharyngeal or oropharyngeal swab from every participant. Additional blood draws and questionnaires over a 2-month period could optionally be provided by prospective study participants. Before DNA extraction, blood samples from the prospective study were shipped at room temperature or frozen.

A note on this clone: Its antigen is unknown. Per-base qualities were not stored, and no clone one base away is much larger.

TCRbeta CDR3 regions were amplified from genomic DNA by means of the immunoSEQ Assay, a bias-controlled multiplex PCR. Per the original workflow: The number of nucleated cells in each sample was estimated by amplification of reference gene primers within the assay. To quantify the absolute abundance of each unique TCRbeta CDR3 rearrangement, sequence reads were collapsed and filtered. For each sample, productive Simpson clonality was calculated by taking the square root of Simpson's diversity index across productive rearrangements. TCRdb carries this immuneACCESS record with in-frame sequences only. Its versions omit some clonotypes, under half of them owing to an unresolved V gene in the studies checked, with the rest unexplained. For V, J and clone size, that table is used; D and trimming come from the DNA. The sample table records around 300,000 clones; under 90% of these occur just once. The top ten hold about 2% of the sample.

General study outcomes and caveats: Clinical and demographic metadata were provided uncurated, with the amount varying by source and participant.

Input material: PBMCs or T cells enriched from blood (not recorded which). The chain links TRBV19 with TRBJ1-2; possibly the D gene is TRBD1, per 6 matching bases. The TCR was taken from a woman aged 60-75 years who had recovered from COVID-19. The nucleotide sequence is given as TGTGCCAGTACCAACCCTGACAGGCATGGCTACACCTTC. It translates as CASTNPDRHGYTF.